This T cell receptor (beta chain) was recovered during a study of cytomegalovirus exposure and HLA in healthy donors. Study-wide results and limits: Analysis performed later showed TCR beta chains linked to HLA being more clonally expanded than equally common others. Sequencing probably produced one cluster of sequence variants that were highly shared. For TCR beta chains, V- and J-gene trimming was later linked to a missense DCLRE1C variant.

As for this clone: The antigen remains unidentified.

The PCR employed 60 Vbeta primers together with 13 Jbeta primers. This table comes from immunoSEQ multiplex PCR, and its TCRdb copy is limited to in-frame clones, with some not included. Of 130,000 or so clones listed, around 72% are singletons. The CDR3 spans 16 residues. Germline V CDR1 and CDR2: SEHNR, FQNEAQ (reference sequence). With 3 bases clipped from V and 4 bases from J, the junction kept 7 bases outside the gene matches. The origin of this receptor is a man aged 45-65 years in good health and CMV-seropositive. The sample comprised PBMCs. The rearrangement links TRBV7-9 to TRBJ1-2; 11 nucleotides agree with TRBD1. In DNA, the CDR3 is TGTGCCAGCAGCTTGGACAGGGGGCCTGTCGGCTATGGCTACACCTTC. Protein: CASSLDRGPVGYGYTF.